This TCR beta chain stems from a study of lymphopenia after photon versus proton radiotherapy. The germline V gene encodes CDR1 SGHDT and CDR2 YYEEEE. Deletions cut 0 bases from V and 1 base from J, with 4 bases between. CDR3 size: 13 residues. Study-level points and caveats: Larger post-nadir TCR diversity loss correlated inversely with survival in deceased patients. Authors raise, but do not show, better survival with proton therapy. Oligoclonal CD8+ Temra expansion after nadir drove photon patients' diversity drop. Photon-treated patients lost naive T cells and TCR diversity; proton-treated stayed stable.

With respect to this clone: What it binds is unknown.

Assay: immunoSEQ multiplex PCR; the TCRdb copy retains only in-frame clones and omits some. The sample comprises tens of thousands of clones, approximately 84% of which are singletons, and 2.1% rests with the top ten. This receptor was obtained from a man aged 60-69 years with pancreatic cancer. The sample here was peripheral blood, taken from a patient treated with proton-based radiotherapy. The rearrangement uses TRBV5-6 and TRBJ2-5; unclear D gene. The CDR3 is CASSLGAQETQYF. CDR3 nucleotide sequence: TGTGCCAGCAGCTTGGGGGCCCAAGAGACCCAGTACTTC.